The rows below give T cell receptor beta chains drawn from one sample of a study of CD8+CD57+ T cells in acquired aplastic anemia. MiXCR was run by TCRdb on the reads, yielding one entry per CDR3 protein. The sample holds around 250,000 distinct CDR3 sequences, approximately 79% seen once. Sequencing was performed on sorted CD4+, CD8+, or CD8+CD57+ T cells (not recorded which) from PBMCs. These receptors came from a human donor with aplastic anemia. The CDR3 runs from the conserved cysteine through the conserved F or W. The order of the fields is CDR3 DNA, CDR3 protein, clone size, J gene, D gene, V gene. D genes are given only for firm matches. Clone sizes are given selectively: once, few, many, or a class where the clone is expanded.

CDR3 DNA: TGTGCCAGCAGCGTAGAGGACTATCCCCTGGTGAACAAGTTCTTC; CDR3 protein: CASSVEDYPLVNKFF; clone size: few; J gene: TRBJ2-1; D gene: -; V gene: TRBV9
CDR3 DNA: TGCAGCGTTGAGTCTAGCGGGAGTTCCTACGAGCAGTACTTC; CDR3 protein: CSVESSGSSYEQYF; clone size: -; J gene: TRBJ2-7; D gene: TRBD2; V gene: TRBV29-1
CDR3 DNA: TGTGCCAGCGGGGACGGGGGCACAGATACGCACTTCCTTACTTTC; CDR3 protein: CASGDGGTDTHFLTF; clone size: -; J gene: TRBJ2-6; D gene: -; V gene: TRBV2
CDR3 DNA: TGTGCCAGCAGAACTAGCGGGGACTACAACGACAACTTC; CDR3 protein: CASRTSGDYNDNF; clone size: -; J gene: TRBJ1-2; D gene: -; V gene: TRBV7-2
CDR3 DNA: TGTGCCAGCAGCTTGGGGGAGGGCGGCTATAATTTCTCCCTCCACTTT; CDR3 protein: CASSLGEGGYNFSLHF; clone size: -; J gene: TRBJ1-6; D gene: -; V gene: TRBV2
CDR3 DNA: TGTGCCAGCAGCTTGGCGGCAACCAGCGCTACGCAGTATTTT; CDR3 protein: CASSLAATSATQYF; clone size: -; J gene: TRBJ2-3; D gene: -; V gene: TRBV5-1
CDR3 DNA: -; CDR3 protein: CASSEGSDTQYFEKLFF; clone size: many; J gene: TRBJ1-4; D gene: -; V gene: TRBV9
CDR3 DNA: TGCAGTGCTAGAGGGGAAGTTACTAATGAGCAGTTCTTC; CDR3 protein: CSARGEVTNEQFF; clone size: -; J gene: TRBJ2-1; D gene: -; V gene: TRBV20-1
CDR3 DNA: TGTGCCAGCAGCTTGGCGGAGGGGGGGTACGAGCAGTACTTC; CDR3 protein: CASSLAEGGYEQYF; clone size: -; J gene: TRBJ2-7; D gene: -; V gene: TRBV5-6
CDR3 DNA: TGTGCCAGCAGTTATGGGGGGGACAGCCGCAATCAGCAGTTCTTC; CDR3 protein: CASSYGGDSRNQQFF; clone size: -; J gene: TRBJ2-1; D gene: -; V gene: TRBV9
CDR3 DNA: TGTGCCAGTATTCCGATGGCCAGAAACACCATATATTTT; CDR3 protein: CASIPMARNTIYF; clone size: -; J gene: TRBJ1-3; D gene: -; V gene: TRBV19
CDR3 DNA: TGTGCCGGACAGGGGGGTAGCACAGATCCGCAGTATTTT; CDR3 protein: CAGQGGSTDPQYF; clone size: -; J gene: TRBJ2-3; D gene: TRBD1; V gene: TRBV7-9
CDR3 DNA: TGTGCCAGCAGTTCTAGCCGGACTTGGGGAGCTACCCAGTTCTTT; CDR3 protein: CASSSSRTWGATQFF; clone size: -; J gene: TRBJ1-1; D gene: -; V gene: TRBV7-3
CDR3 DNA: TGTGCCAGCCGGGACAGGGGACGAGCAATCCGTCGGGCCTTCTTT; CDR3 protein: CASRDRGRAIRRAFF; clone size: -; J gene: TRBJ1-1; D gene: TRBD1; V gene: TRBV2
CDR3 DNA: TGCAGTGCTAGAGAACCCGGGGAGGGAACTGAAGCTTTCTTT; CDR3 protein: CSAREPGEGTEAFF; clone size: many; J gene: TRBJ1-1; D gene: -; V gene: TRBV20-1
CDR3 DNA: TGTGCCAGCAGTAGGCGGGAGCGGTACGAGCAGTACTTC; CDR3 protein: CASSRRERYEQYF; clone size: many; J gene: TRBJ2-7; D gene: TRBD2; V gene: TRBV7-9
CDR3 DNA: TGCAGTGCCAGGTGGAGGAGCGACAAGAACACTGAAGCTTTCTTT; CDR3 protein: CSARWRSDKNTEAFF; clone size: -; J gene: TRBJ1-1; D gene: -; V gene: TRBV20-1
CDR3 DNA: TGTGCCAGCAGGGAAGGGGGCCACGAGGCGCAGACTTTTGACTTC; CDR3 protein: CASREGGHEAQTFDF; clone size: once; J gene: TRBJ2-5; D gene: TRBD1; V gene: TRBV2
CDR3 DNA: TGTGCCAGCAGCAGGGGGGGCGAGCAAGAGACCCAGTACTTC; CDR3 protein: CASSRGGEQETQYF; clone size: few; J gene: TRBJ2-5; D gene: -; V gene: TRBV5-5
CDR3 DNA: TGTGCCAGCAGCTTTCGTCCAGACGGGACAGCCCTTTCCTCCTTC; CDR3 protein: CASSFRPDGTALSSF; clone size: -; J gene: TRBJ1-2; D gene: TRBD1; V gene: TRBV7-8
CDR3 DNA: TGTGCCAGCAGCTTCCCGGGACGTCCCGATACGCAGTATTTT; CDR3 protein: CASSFPGRPDTQYF; clone size: few; J gene: TRBJ2-3; D gene: -; V gene: TRBV5-4
CDR3 DNA: TGTGCCAGCAGCTCCGGGGGTACGGGTGGCCAGGAGCAGTTCTTC; CDR3 protein: CASSSGGTGGQEQFF; clone size: -; J gene: TRBJ2-1; D gene: -; V gene: TRBV7-2
CDR3 DNA: TGTGCCAGCAGTTACGTGCAGGGTGAGCAGTTCTTC; CDR3 protein: CASSYVQGEQFF; clone size: many; J gene: TRBJ2-1; D gene: -; V gene: TRBV6-5
CDR3 DNA: TGTGCCAGTAGTGTGACTAGCGGGAACTTGGTAGAAACCCAGTACTTC; CDR3 protein: CASSVTSGNLVETQYF; clone size: -; J gene: TRBJ2-5; D gene: TRBD2; V gene: TRBV19
CDR3 DNA: TGTGCCAGCAGCGACCAGGGACAGGGCTACGAGCAGTACTTC; CDR3 protein: CASSDQGQGYEQYF; clone size: -; J gene: TRBJ2-7; D gene: TRBD1; V gene: TRBV5-4
CDR3 DNA: TGTGCCAGCAGTTTGGGGGGATTAAATCAGCCCCAGCATTTT; CDR3 protein: CASSLGGLNQPQHF; clone size: few; J gene: TRBJ1-5; D gene: -; V gene: TRBV25-1
CDR3 DNA: TGTGCCAGCAGCTTAGACAGGGGGGATGAAAAACTGTTTTTT; CDR3 protein: CASSLDRGDEKLFF; clone size: -; J gene: TRBJ1-4; D gene: TRBD1; V gene: TRBV7-2
CDR3 DNA: TGTGCCAGCAGCACCCTAGCGGGAGGGGTAGAGACGCAGTACTTC; CDR3 protein: CASSTLAGGVETQYF; clone size: -; J gene: TRBJ2-5; D gene: TRBD2; V gene: TRBV9
CDR3 DNA: TGTGCCAGCAGCTTCGCGGGAGGCCCCTATACGGAGCAGTTCTTC; CDR3 protein: CASSFAGGPYTEQFF; clone size: -; J gene: TRBJ2-1; D gene: TRBD2; V gene: TRBV7-8
CDR3 DNA: TGTGCCAGCAGCTTGGATCCAGACGGGACAGCCGTTTCCCTGTTTTTT; CDR3 protein: CASSLDPDGTAVSLFF; clone size: -; J gene: TRBJ2-2; D gene: TRBD1; V gene: TRBV7-8
CDR3 DNA: TGTGCCAGCAGCGTAAGCAGGGGGGCCAACGAGCAGTACTTC; CDR3 protein: CASSVSRGANEQYF; clone size: -; J gene: TRBJ2-7; D gene: -; V gene: TRBV19
CDR3 DNA: TGTGCCAGCAGCTTGGACAGAGGTCCCGCTACGCAGAATTTT; CDR3 protein: CASSLDRGPATQNF; clone size: -; J gene: TRBJ2-3; D gene: -; V gene: TRBV7-2
CDR3 DNA: TGTGCCAGTAGTCGATCCCGGGACTACTACAATGAGCAGTTCTTC; CDR3 protein: CASSRSRDYYNEQFF; clone size: -; J gene: TRBJ2-1; D gene: TRBD2; V gene: TRBV19